This T cell receptor (beta chain) appears in the sequencing data of a study of blood T cell repertoires in COVID-19. Clones were read by immunoSEQ multiplex PCR, and TCRdb kept only the in-frame ones, dropping some. Seen here are 400,000 or so clones, roughly 86% observed once, and the top ten hold approximately 2%. CDR1 LGHDT and CDR2 YNNKEL come from the germline V gene (reference sequence). With 0 bases removed from V and 7 bases from J, the gap between germline ends came to 10 bases. The CDR3 totals 15 residues. Specimen: PBMCs or T cells enriched from blood (not recorded which). The chain combines TRBV3-1 (or the pseudogene TRBV3-2) with TRBJ1-6; D is uncertain. This receptor was identified in a woman aged 40 to 49 with acute COVID-19. The CDR3 nucleotides are TGTGCCAGCAGCCAAGATCCGGGATGGAATTCACCCCTCCACTTT. Its translation: CASSQDPGWNSPLHF.